The clone carrying this T cell receptor (beta chain) was seen a handful of times. Trimming took off 3 bases at V and 3 bases at J, with 15 bases between the two ends. From germline, CDR1 is SQVTM and CDR2 ANQGSEA. CDR3 size: 14 residues. This sample was taken from a study of T cells after yellow fever vaccination. Study-level information: Fractions containing few cells were prepared with SMART-Seq v4 Ultra Low Input.

TCRdb re-called the 5' RACE reads through MiXCR, storing one row per CDR3 protein. The top ten hold 20% to 30% of the sample, which has around 310,000 distinct CDR3 sequences, around 4.1% seen once. The chain has TRBV29-1 and TRBJ2-7, with a possible D match to TRBD1 (5 bases). The material sequenced was PBMCs, taken 5 days after the yellow fever booster vaccination. The TCR originated in a young man who received the YFV17D yellow fever vaccine. The CDR3 sequence is CSVEDDSDDYEQYF. As DNA, the CDR3 is TGCAGCGTTGAGGACGACAGCGATGACTACGAGCAGTACTTC.